Given below is one TCR beta chain in context. No antigen is known for it. The data are from a study of Ad26.COV2.S vaccination and SARS-CoV-2 variants. The wider study: Donor was in the COV1001 Ad26.COV2.S trial arm. Each vaccinee took Ad26.COV2.S intramuscularly, once or twice 56 days apart. Study-level results: Substantial post-vaccination breadth of spike-specific CD8+ and CD4+ T cell responses was reported. Analytic work on TCR breadth and depth might have understated the full extent of total T cell responses.

Trimming left V 4 bases short and J 0 bases short, with 6 bases between. Germline CDR1 MNHEY, CDR2 SVGEGT. This CDR3 has 13 residues. The treatment: around 19 received Ad26.COV2.S at low or high dose, single or two shots; five or six received placebo; per-sample allocation not given. Specimen acquisition occurred on day 63 following the initial vaccine or placebo injection. TCRdb keeps only in-frame clones here, not all; method: immunoSEQ multiplex PCR. The table shows approximately 420,000 clones, with around 87% occurring only once. Source: peripheral blood, taken in a trial of Ad26.COV2.S vaccine versus placebo. The TCR sequence derives from a person aged 18-60 years who received the Ad26.COV2.S COVID-19 vaccine or a placebo. This rearrangement joins TRBV6-2 or TRBV6-3 to TRBJ1-2; no clear D gene. CDR3 loop: CASSLEANYGYTF. Written as DNA, the CDR3 is TGTGCCAGCAGTTTGGAGGCTAACTATGGCTACACCTTC.